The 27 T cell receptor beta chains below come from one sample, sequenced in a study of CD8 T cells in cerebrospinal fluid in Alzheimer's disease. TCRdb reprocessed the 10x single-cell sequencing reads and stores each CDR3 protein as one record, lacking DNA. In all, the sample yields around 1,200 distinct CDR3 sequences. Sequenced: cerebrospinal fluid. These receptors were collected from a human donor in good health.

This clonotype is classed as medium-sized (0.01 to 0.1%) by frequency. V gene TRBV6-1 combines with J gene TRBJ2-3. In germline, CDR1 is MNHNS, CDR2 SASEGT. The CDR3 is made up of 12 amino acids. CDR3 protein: CASRVGTDTQYF.

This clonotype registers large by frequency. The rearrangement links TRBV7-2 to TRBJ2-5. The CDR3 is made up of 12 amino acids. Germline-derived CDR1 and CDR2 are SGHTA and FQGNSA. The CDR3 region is CASSSYQETQYF.

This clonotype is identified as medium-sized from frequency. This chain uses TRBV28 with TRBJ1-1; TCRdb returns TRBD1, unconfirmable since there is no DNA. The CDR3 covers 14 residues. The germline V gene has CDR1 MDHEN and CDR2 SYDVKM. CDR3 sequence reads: CASSPGGASNEAFF. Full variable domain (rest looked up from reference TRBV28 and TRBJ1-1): DVKVTQSSRYLVKRTGEKVFLECVQDMDHENMFWYRQDPGLGLRLIYFSYDVKMKEKGDIPEGYSVSREKKERFSLILESASTNQTSMYLCASSPGGASNEAFFGQGTRLTVV.

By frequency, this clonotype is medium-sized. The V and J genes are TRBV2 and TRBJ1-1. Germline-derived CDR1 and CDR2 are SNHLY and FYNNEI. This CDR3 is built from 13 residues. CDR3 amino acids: CASSVRVNTEAFF.

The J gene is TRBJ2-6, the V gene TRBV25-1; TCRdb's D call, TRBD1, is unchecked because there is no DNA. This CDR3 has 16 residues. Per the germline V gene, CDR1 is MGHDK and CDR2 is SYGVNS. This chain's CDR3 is CASRDRTGAGANVLTF.

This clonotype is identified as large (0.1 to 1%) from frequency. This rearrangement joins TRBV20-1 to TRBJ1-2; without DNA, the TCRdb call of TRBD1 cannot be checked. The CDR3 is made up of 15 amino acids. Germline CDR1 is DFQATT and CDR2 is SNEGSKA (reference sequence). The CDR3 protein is CSAPGTGGYSYGYTF.

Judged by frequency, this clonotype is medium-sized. CDR3 in amino acids: CASSLERDEQFF. The rearrangement uses TRBV11-2 and TRBJ2-1; TCRdb returns TRBD2, unconfirmable since there is no DNA. Germline V gene lookup returns CDR1 SGHAT and CDR2 FQNNGV. The CDR3 is made up of 12 amino acids.

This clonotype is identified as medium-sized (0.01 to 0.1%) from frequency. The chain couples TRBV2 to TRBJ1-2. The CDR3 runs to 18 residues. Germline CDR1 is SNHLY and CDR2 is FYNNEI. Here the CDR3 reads CASSGHLLLTKANYGYTF.

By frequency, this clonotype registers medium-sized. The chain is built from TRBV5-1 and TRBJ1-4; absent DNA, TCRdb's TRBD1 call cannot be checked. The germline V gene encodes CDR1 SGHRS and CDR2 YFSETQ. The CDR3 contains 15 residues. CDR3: CASSPLGVNGEKLFF.

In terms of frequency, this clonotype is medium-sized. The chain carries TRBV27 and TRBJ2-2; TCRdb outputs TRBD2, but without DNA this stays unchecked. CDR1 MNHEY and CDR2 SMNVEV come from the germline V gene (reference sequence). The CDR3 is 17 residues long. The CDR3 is CASRLAGGKTNTGELFF.

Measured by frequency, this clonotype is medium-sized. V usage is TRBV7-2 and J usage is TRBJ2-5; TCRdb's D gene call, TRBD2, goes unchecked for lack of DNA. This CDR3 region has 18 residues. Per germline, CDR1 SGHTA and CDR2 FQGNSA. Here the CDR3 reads CASSNPGLAGERKETQYF.

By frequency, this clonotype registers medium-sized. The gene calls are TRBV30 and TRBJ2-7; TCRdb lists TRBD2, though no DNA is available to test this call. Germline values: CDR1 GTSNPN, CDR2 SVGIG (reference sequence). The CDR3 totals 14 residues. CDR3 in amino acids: CAWRGLAGYSEQYF.

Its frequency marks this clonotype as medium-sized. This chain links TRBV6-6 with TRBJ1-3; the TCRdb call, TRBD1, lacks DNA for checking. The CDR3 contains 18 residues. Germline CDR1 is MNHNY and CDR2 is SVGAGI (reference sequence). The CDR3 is CASSHRVLLPFSGNTIYF.

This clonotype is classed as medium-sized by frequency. CDR3: CASSLYRDFGNTIYF. The chain links TRBV7-9 to TRBJ1-3; the D gene TCRdb calls, TRBD1, cannot be checked with no DNA. This CDR3 has 15 residues. Germline V gene lookup returns CDR1 SEHNR and CDR2 FQNEAQ (reference sequence).

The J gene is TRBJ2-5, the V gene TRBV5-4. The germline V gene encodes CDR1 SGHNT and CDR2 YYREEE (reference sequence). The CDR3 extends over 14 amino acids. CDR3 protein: CASSSGTFQETQYF.

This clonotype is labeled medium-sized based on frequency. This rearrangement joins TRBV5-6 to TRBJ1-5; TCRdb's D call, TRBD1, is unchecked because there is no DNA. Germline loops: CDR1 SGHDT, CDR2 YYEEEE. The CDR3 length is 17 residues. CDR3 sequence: CASSIMGQTNFNQPQHF.

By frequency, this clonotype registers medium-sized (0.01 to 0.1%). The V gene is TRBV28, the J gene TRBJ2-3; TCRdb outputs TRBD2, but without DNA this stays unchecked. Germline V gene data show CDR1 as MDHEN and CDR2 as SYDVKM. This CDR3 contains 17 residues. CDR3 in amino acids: CASSDGLAGDVTDTQYF.

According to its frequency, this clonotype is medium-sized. This chain's CDR3 is CASSRGLQGTEAFF. The rearrangement joins TRBV27 to TRBJ1-1; TCRdb's assignment of TRBD1 cannot be checked, as there is no DNA. Germline CDR1 is MNHEY and CDR2 is SMNVEV (reference sequence). The CDR3 has 14 residues.

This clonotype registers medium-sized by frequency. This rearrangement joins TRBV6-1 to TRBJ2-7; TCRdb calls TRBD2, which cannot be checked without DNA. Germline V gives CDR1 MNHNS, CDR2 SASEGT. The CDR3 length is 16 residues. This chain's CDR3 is CASSGLAGGSSYEQYF.

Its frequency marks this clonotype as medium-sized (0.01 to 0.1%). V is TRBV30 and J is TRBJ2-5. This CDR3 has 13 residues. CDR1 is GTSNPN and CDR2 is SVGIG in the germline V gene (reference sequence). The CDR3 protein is CAWSVLASETQYF.

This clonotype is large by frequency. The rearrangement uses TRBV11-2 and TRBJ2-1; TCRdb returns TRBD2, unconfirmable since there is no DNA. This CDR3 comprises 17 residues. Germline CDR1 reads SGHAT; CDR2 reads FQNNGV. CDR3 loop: CASSPPGTSGRNRVKFF.

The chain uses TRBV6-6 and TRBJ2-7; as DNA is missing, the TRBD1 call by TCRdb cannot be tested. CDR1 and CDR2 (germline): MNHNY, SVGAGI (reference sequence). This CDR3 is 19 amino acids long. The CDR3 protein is CASSPKTDVGGNSSYEQYF.

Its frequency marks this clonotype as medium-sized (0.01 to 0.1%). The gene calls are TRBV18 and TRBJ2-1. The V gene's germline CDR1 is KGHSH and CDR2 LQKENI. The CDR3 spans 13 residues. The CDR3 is CASSPPNGDEQFF.

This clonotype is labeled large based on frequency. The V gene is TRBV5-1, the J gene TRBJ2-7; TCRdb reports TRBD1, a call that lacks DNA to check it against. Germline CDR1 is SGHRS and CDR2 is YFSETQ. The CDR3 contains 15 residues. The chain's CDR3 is CASSAYREAAYEQYF. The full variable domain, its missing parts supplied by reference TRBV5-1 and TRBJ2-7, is KAGVTQTPRYLIKTRGQQVTLSCSPISGHRSVSWYQQTPGQGLQFLFEYFSETQRNKGNFPGRFSGRQFSNSRSEMNVSTLELGDSALYLCASSAYREAAYEQYFGPGTRLTVT.

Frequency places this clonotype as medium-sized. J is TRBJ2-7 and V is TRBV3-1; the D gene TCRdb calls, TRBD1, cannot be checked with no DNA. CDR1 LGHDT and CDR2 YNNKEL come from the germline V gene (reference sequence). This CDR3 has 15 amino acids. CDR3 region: CASSLGAAPVNEQYF.

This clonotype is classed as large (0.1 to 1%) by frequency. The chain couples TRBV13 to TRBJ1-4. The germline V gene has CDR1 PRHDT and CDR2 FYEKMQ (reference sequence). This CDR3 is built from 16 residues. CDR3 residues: CASSFRSGGGREKLFF.

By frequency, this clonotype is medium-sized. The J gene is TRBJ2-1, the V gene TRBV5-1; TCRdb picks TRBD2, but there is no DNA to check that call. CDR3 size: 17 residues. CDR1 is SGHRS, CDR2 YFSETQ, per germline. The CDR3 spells CASSSSLSGGGYNEQFF.